This T cell receptor (beta chain) was sequenced during a study of immune heterogeneity within non-small cell lung tumors. Study background: Tumor histology was classified as squamous cell carcinoma in a few cases, non-squamous carcinoma in over nine and not otherwise specified in 1.

Multiplex PCR relied on 32 V and 13 J primers to amplify TCR beta CDR3. TCRdb reanalysed the multiplex PCR reads using MiXCR and keeps one entry per CDR3 protein. The table includes around 30,000 distinct CDR3 sequences, 28% detected once. Per the germline V gene, CDR1 is LNHDA and CDR2 is SQIVND (reference sequence). This CDR3 has 14 residues. The V end was cut by 6 bases, the J end by 9 bases, with 18 bases between. Whole-study findings and limits: Identical dominant CDR3 beta clonotypes were found recurring across a patient's tumor sites, along with site-unique high-frequency clones. Individual patients mostly differed in their high-frequency T-cell receptor beta clonotypes.

This clonotype has a handful of counts. The antigen is unknown. For each sample, template was around 600 ng of bulk tumor genomic DNA. Several biopsies were spaced far apart within each primary tumor and obtained as surgery took place. Their non-small cell lung cancer was newly diagnosed and untreated, and the patients underwent curative surgery. The donors were patients with newly diagnosed non-small cell lung cancer undergoing curative-intent surgery. Sequences were obtained from lung tumor tissue. The chain recombines TRBV19 with TRBJ2-1; D not resolved. The TCR was taken from a man aged 40-55 years with non-small cell lung cancer. The DNA for the CDR3 is TGTGCCAGTAGGGCCCAAGACAAGATGGGTGAGCAGTTCTTC. It yields the protein CASRAQDKMGEQFF.